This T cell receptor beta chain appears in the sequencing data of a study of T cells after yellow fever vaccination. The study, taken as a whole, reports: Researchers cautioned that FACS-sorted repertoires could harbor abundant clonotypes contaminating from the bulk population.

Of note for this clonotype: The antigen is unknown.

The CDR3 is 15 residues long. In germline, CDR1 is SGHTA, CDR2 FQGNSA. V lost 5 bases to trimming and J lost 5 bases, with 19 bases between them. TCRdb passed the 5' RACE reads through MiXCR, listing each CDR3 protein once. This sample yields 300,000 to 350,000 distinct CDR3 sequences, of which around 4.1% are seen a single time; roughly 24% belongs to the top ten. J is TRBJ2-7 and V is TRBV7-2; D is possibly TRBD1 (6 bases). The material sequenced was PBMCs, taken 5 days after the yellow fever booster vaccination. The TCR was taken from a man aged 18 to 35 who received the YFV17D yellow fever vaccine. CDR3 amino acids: CASSGAAGVYNEQYF. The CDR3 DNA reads TGTGCCAGCAGCGGGGCGGCAGGGGTTTATAACGAGCAGTACTTC.